This entry concerns a single T cell receptor beta chain. What it binds is not known. The data originate from a study of T cell responses to AZD1222 COVID-19 vaccine. CDR3 length: 14 amino acids. Trimming took 4 bases from V and 2 from J; bases not matched to a gene: 3. Germline V gene sequence: CDR1 LGHDT, CDR2 YNNKEL (reference sequence). This table comes from immunoSEQ multiplex PCR, and its TCRdb copy is limited to in-frame clones, with some not included. The data hold around 130,000 clones, with roughly 92% observed a single time. Study-wide findings and caveats: Spike as a whole was targeted by vaccine-associated CD4 TCRs, dominant at 160-218 and 743-854. The sample set comprised mostly white British donors with more females, and clonal diversity was possibly underestimated. Epitopes outside B.1.351 and B.1.1.7 mutated regions reportedly drew nearly half of spike TCRs.

Whether given at about 4 or about 12 weeks, second doses were pooled. Sequencing used peripheral blood, obtained 28 days after the second AZD1222 dose. The source of this sequence is an adult who received the AZD1222 COVID-19 vaccine. The chain employs TRBV3-1 (or the pseudogene TRBV3-2) and TRBJ2-5, with TRBD1 identical over 8 bases. CDR3 amino acids: CASSPRTGQETQYF. The CDR3 coding sequence is TGTGCCAGCAGCCCCCGGACAGGGCAAGAGACCCAGTACTTC.